Listed below are T cell receptor beta chains from one sample, sequenced in a study of T cells in Graves' hyperthyroidism and ophthalmopathy. TCRdb re-called the multiplex PCR reads with MiXCR, one entry per CDR3 protein. The top ten hold 15% to 20% of the sample, which has approximately 530,000 distinct CDR3 sequences, 16% seen once. The sample taken for sequencing was blood. The receptors shown here come from a woman under 30 with Graves' hyperthyroidism. CDR3s include the opening cysteine and the closing phenylalanine or tryptophan. Each record gives: J gene, V gene, D gene, clone size, CDR3 protein, CDR3 DNA. D genes are given only for firm matches. Size is omitted from some rows. Given values are once, few, many or a class for expanded clones.

j_call: TRBJ1-4
v_call: TRBV5-5
d_call: .
clone_size: .
cdr3_aa: CASGLQGATNEKLFF
cdr3_nt: TGTGCCAGCGGACTACAGGGTGCAACTAATGAAAAACTGTTTTTT

j_call: TRBJ2-1
v_call: TRBV5-4
d_call: .
clone_size: many
cdr3_aa: CASSQTGRSYNEQFF
cdr3_nt: TGTGCCAGCAGTCAGACAGGCCGCTCCTACAATGAGCAGTTCTTC

j_call: TRBJ2-7
v_call: TRBV2
d_call: TRBD2
clone_size: many
cdr3_aa: CASSEGVAGLYEQYF
cdr3_nt: TGTGCCAGCAGTGAAGGGGTAGCGGGGCTCTACGAGCAGTACTTC

j_call: TRBJ2-2
v_call: TRBV24-1
d_call: TRBD2
clone_size: .
cdr3_aa: CATQRSAGGTAGELFF
cdr3_nt: TGTGCCACTCAGCGAAGCGCGGGAGGGACGGCCGGGGAGCTGTTTTTT

j_call: TRBJ2-7
v_call: TRBV4-1
d_call: TRBD2
clone_size: many
cdr3_aa: CASSHRTRGLAVTYEQYF
cdr3_nt: TGCGCCAGCAGCCACCGAACGCGTGGGCTAGCGGTTACCTACGAGCAGTACTTC

j_call: TRBJ2-2
v_call: TRBV9
d_call: TRBD1
clone_size: .
cdr3_aa: CASSHPTGTGYTGELFF
cdr3_nt: TGTGCCAGCAGCCATCCTACCGGGACAGGGTACACCGGGGAGCTGTTTTTT

j_call: TRBJ2-7
v_call: TRBV20-1
d_call: .
clone_size: many
cdr3_aa: CSARLPGDSYEQYF
cdr3_nt: TGCAGTGCTAGGCTCCCGGGAGACTCCTACGAGCAGTACTTC

j_call: TRBJ2-7
v_call: TRBV5-1
d_call: .
clone_size: many
cdr3_aa: CASSLEPPFGTRAYEQYF
cdr3_nt: TGCGCCAGCAGCTTGGAACCCCCCTTCGGGACCAGGGCCTACGAGCAGTACTTC

j_call: TRBJ2-7
v_call: TRBV28
d_call: TRBD1
clone_size: many
cdr3_aa: CASSLGTGRKNEQYF
cdr3_nt: TGTGCCAGCAGTTTGGGGACAGGGAGAAAGAACGAGCAGTACTTC

j_call: TRBJ2-2
v_call: TRBV2
d_call: TRBD2
clone_size: many
cdr3_aa: CATQGLAGENTGELFF
cdr3_nt: TGTGCCACCCAGGGCCTAGCGGGGGAGAACACCGGGGAGCTGTTTTTT

j_call: TRBJ1-4
v_call: TRBV11-2
d_call: .
clone_size: many
cdr3_aa: CASSLGRRNEKLFF
cdr3_nt: TGTGCCAGCAGCTTGGGGCGCCGTAATGAAAAACTGTTTTTT

j_call: TRBJ2-5
v_call: TRBV15
d_call: .
clone_size: many
cdr3_aa: CATSRPGPQETQYF
cdr3_nt: TGTGCCACCAGCAGGCCGGGACCCCAAGAGACCCAGTACTTC

j_call: TRBJ1-5
v_call: TRBV20-1
d_call: TRBD1
clone_size: .
cdr3_aa: CSALTGSANQPQHF
cdr3_nt: TGCAGTGCCCTGACAGGGTCCGCGAATCAGCCCCAGCATTTT

j_call: TRBJ2-2
v_call: TRBV2
d_call: TRBD2
clone_size: many
cdr3_aa: CASSPTSGVGTGELFF
cdr3_nt: TGTGCCAGCAGTCCGACTAGCGGGGTCGGGACCGGGGAGCTGTTTTTT

j_call: TRBJ2-5
v_call: TRBV28
d_call: .
clone_size: many
cdr3_aa: CASSLSGALRETQYF
cdr3_nt: TGTGCCAGCAGTTTATCGGGGGCGCTTCGAGAGACCCAGTACTTC

j_call: TRBJ1-5
v_call: TRBV10-3
d_call: .
clone_size: few
cdr3_aa: CAIGRGGDSNQPQHF
cdr3_nt: TGTGCCATCGGAAGGGGCGGGGATAGCAATCAGCCCCAGCATTTT

j_call: TRBJ2-1
v_call: TRBV11-3
d_call: .
clone_size: many
cdr3_aa: CASRGTPSYNEQFF
cdr3_nt: TGTGCCAGCAGAGGGACCCCGTCCTACAATGAGCAGTTCTTC

j_call: TRBJ1-5
v_call: TRBV18
d_call: .
clone_size: few
cdr3_aa: CASSPQPPTRDQPQHF
cdr3_nt: TGTGCCAGCTCACCACAACCCCCCACTAGGGATCAGCCCCAGCATTTT

j_call: TRBJ1-1
v_call: TRBV15
d_call: .
clone_size: .
cdr3_aa: CATSRGVGETEAFF
cdr3_nt: TGTGCCACCAGCAGAGGAGTGGGGGAGACTGAAGCTTTCTTT

j_call: TRBJ2-1
v_call: TRBV14
d_call: TRBD1
clone_size: .
cdr3_aa: CASSQTGQADYNEQFF
cdr3_nt: TGTGCCAGCAGCCAAACTGGACAGGCGGATTACAATGAGCAGTTCTTC

j_call: TRBJ1-3
v_call: TRBV4-3
d_call: TRBD1
clone_size: .
cdr3_aa: CASSPTGGLGNTIYF
cdr3_nt: TGCGCCAGCAGCCCTACAGGGGGATTAGGAAACACCATATATTTT

j_call: TRBJ1-1
v_call: TRBV6-1
d_call: TRBD1
clone_size: many
cdr3_aa: CASSRTGPTSTEAFF
cdr3_nt: TGTGCCAGCTCAAGGACAGGCCCGACCAGCACTGAAGCTTTCTTT

j_call: TRBJ2-7
v_call: TRBV20-1
d_call: .
clone_size: .
cdr3_aa: CSASGLFRYEQYF
cdr3_nt: TGCAGTGCATCGGGACTTTTTCGTTACGAGCAGTACTTC

j_call: TRBJ2-3
v_call: TRBV20-1
d_call: TRBD2
clone_size: many
cdr3_aa: CSASVTSGSWLGDTQYF
cdr3_nt: TGCAGTGCTAGCGTAACTAGCGGGAGTTGGTTAGGAGATACGCAGTATTTT

j_call: TRBJ1-1
v_call: TRBV6-1
d_call: .
clone_size: .
cdr3_aa: CASSDGTLRGAFF
cdr3_nt: TGTGCCAGCAGTGACGGGACTCTTCGCGGGGCTTTCTTT

j_call: TRBJ2-7
v_call: TRBV20-1
d_call: .
clone_size: few
cdr3_aa: CSARLSGKFTYEQYF
cdr3_nt: TGCAGTGCTAGACTTAGCGGAAAGTTTACCTACGAGCAGTACTTC

j_call: TRBJ1-2
v_call: TRBV10-3
d_call: .
clone_size: .
cdr3_aa: CAISERGTPANYGYTF
cdr3_nt: TGTGCCATCAGCGAACGGGGGACTCCGGCTAACTATGGCTACACCTTC

j_call: TRBJ2-1
v_call: TRBV15
d_call: .
clone_size: many
cdr3_aa: CATSRDSGLNNEQFF
cdr3_nt: TGTGCCACCAGCAGAGATAGCGGACTAAACAATGAGCAGTTCTTC

j_call: TRBJ2-6
v_call: TRBV27
d_call: .
clone_size: few
cdr3_aa: CASKFEGSGANVLTF
cdr3_nt: TGTGCCAGCAAATTTGAGGGGTCTGGGGCCAACGTCCTGACTTTC

j_call: TRBJ2-7
v_call: TRBV7-9
d_call: .
clone_size: few
cdr3_aa: CASSLGDFEQYF
cdr3_nt: TGTGCCAGCAGCTTAGGGGACTTCGAGCAGTACTTC

j_call: TRBJ1-5
v_call: TRBV12-3/TRBV12-4
d_call: .
clone_size: many
cdr3_aa: CASSLADSNQPQHF
cdr3_nt: TGTGCCAGCAGTTTAGCGGATAGCAATCAGCCCCAGCATTTT

j_call: TRBJ2-3
v_call: TRBV9
d_call: .
clone_size: few
cdr3_aa: CASSVGAVSTDTQYF
cdr3_nt: TGTGCCAGCAGCGTAGGGGCGGTGAGCACAGATACGCAGTATTTT

j_call: TRBJ1-1
v_call: TRBV6-2/TRBV6-3
d_call: .
clone_size: many
cdr3_aa: CASSTGGLTEAFF
cdr3_nt: TGTGCCAGCAGTACTGGGGGGTTAACTGAAGCTTTCTTT

j_call: TRBJ1-5
v_call: TRBV12-3/TRBV12-4
d_call: TRBD1
clone_size: many
cdr3_aa: CASSPRTGGDNQPQHF
cdr3_nt: TGTGCCAGCAGTCCAAGGACAGGGGGAGATAATCAGCCCCAGCATTTT

j_call: TRBJ2-7
v_call: TRBV28
d_call: .
clone_size: many
cdr3_aa: CASSPVPRQGYEQYF
cdr3_nt: TGTGCCAGCAGCCCCGTCCCGCGGCAGGGGTACGAGCAGTACTTC

j_call: TRBJ1-2
v_call: TRBV7-9
d_call: TRBD1
clone_size: few
cdr3_aa: CASSSTGDIGYTF
cdr3_nt: TGTGCCAGCAGCTCCACAGGGGATATAGGCTACACCTTC

j_call: TRBJ2-2
v_call: TRBV14
d_call: TRBD2
clone_size: .
cdr3_aa: CASSSTGLYDTGELFF
cdr3_nt: TGTGCCAGCAGCAGTACGGGACTATACGACACCGGGGAGCTGTTTTTT

j_call: TRBJ2-7
v_call: TRBV6-1
d_call: TRBD2
clone_size: few
cdr3_aa: CASSERASGSYEQYF
cdr3_nt: TGTGCCAGCAGTGAGCGGGCTAGCGGATCCTACGAGCAGTACTTC

j_call: TRBJ1-4
v_call: TRBV20-1
d_call: .
clone_size: few
cdr3_aa: CSASSQGATNEKLFF
cdr3_nt: TGCAGTGCCTCCTCCCAAGGAGCAACTAATGAAAAACTGTTTTTT

j_call: TRBJ2-2
v_call: TRBV12-5
d_call: .
clone_size: .
cdr3_aa: CASGLLVGGYTGELFF
cdr3_nt: TGTGCTAGTGGTTTGCTGGTGGGGGGCTACACCGGGGAGCTGTTTTTT

j_call: TRBJ2-7
v_call: TRBV18
d_call: .
clone_size: .
cdr3_aa: CASSPKGSTYEQYF
cdr3_nt: TGTGCCAGCTCACCGAAGGGTTCGACCTACGAGCAGTACTTC

j_call: TRBJ1-5
v_call: TRBV6-5
d_call: .
clone_size: many
cdr3_aa: CASSYDWRGDQPQHF
cdr3_nt: TGTGCCAGCAGTTACGATTGGAGGGGCGATCAGCCCCAGCATTTT

j_call: TRBJ1-2
v_call: TRBV20-1
d_call: .
clone_size: few
cdr3_aa: CSASQEGKGYTF
cdr3_nt: TGCAGTGCTAGTCAGGAGGGGAAGGGCTACACCTTC

j_call: TRBJ2-5
v_call: TRBV3-1
d_call: TRBD2
clone_size: many
cdr3_aa: CASSQEASGRETQYF
cdr3_nt: TGTGCCAGCAGCCAAGAGGCTAGCGGCCGAGAGACCCAGTACTTC

j_call: TRBJ2-1
v_call: TRBV7-9
d_call: .
clone_size: many
cdr3_aa: CASTSGTDYNEQFF
cdr3_nt: TGTGCCAGCACTTCTGGGACCGATTACAATGAGCAGTTCTTC

j_call: TRBJ2-1
v_call: TRBV6-2/TRBV6-3
d_call: TRBD2
clone_size: .
cdr3_aa: CTSSYSVSGGGSSYNEQFF
cdr3_nt: TGTACCAGCAGTTACTCGGTCTCTGGTGGCGGGAGCTCCTACAATGAGCAGTTCTTC

j_call: TRBJ2-1
v_call: TRBV2
d_call: .
clone_size: few
cdr3_aa: CASTRGRILYNEQFF
cdr3_nt: TGTGCCAGCACCCGTGGGAGAATACTTTACAATGAGCAGTTCTTC

j_call: TRBJ2-5
v_call: TRBV29-1
d_call: .
clone_size: .
cdr3_aa: CSVEGGRSGAEETQYF
cdr3_nt: TGCAGCGTTGAAGGGGGGAGGTCAGGGGCCGAAGAGACCCAGTACTTC

j_call: TRBJ2-5
v_call: TRBV3-1
d_call: .
clone_size: many
cdr3_aa: CASSRANQGWVETQYF
cdr3_nt: TGTGCCAGCAGCCGCGCCAACCAGGGGTGGGTAGAGACCCAGTACTTC

j_call: TRBJ2-1
v_call: TRBV3-1
d_call: .
clone_size: many
cdr3_aa: CASSQRSYNEQFF
cdr3_nt: TGTGCCAGCAGCCAGCGTAGCTACAATGAGCAGTTCTTC

j_call: TRBJ2-7
v_call: TRBV10-3
d_call: TRBD1
clone_size: many
cdr3_aa: CAHDPRRRQGARVSWYEQYF
cdr3_nt: TGTGCCCATGATCCGAGAAGGAGACAGGGGGCGAGGGTGTCTTGGTACGAGCAGTACTTC

j_call: TRBJ2-2
v_call: TRBV20-1
d_call: .
clone_size: few
cdr3_aa: CSARPEGGRYTGELFF
cdr3_nt: TGCAGTGCTAGACCCGAGGGGGGGAGATACACCGGGGAGCTGTTTTTT

j_call: TRBJ1-1
v_call: TRBV18
d_call: TRBD1
clone_size: many
cdr3_aa: CASSSQGWDTEAFF
cdr3_nt: TGTGCCAGCTCATCACAGGGGTGGGACACTGAAGCTTTCTTT

j_call: TRBJ2-1
v_call: TRBV7-9
d_call: .
clone_size: many
cdr3_aa: CASSLGPASASRGSYNEQFF
cdr3_nt: TGTGCCAGCAGCTTAGGTCCCGCGTCAGCTTCACGCGGCTCCTACAATGAGCAGTTCTTC

j_call: TRBJ2-7
v_call: TRBV28
d_call: TRBD2
clone_size: many
cdr3_aa: CASRPTSGAYYEQYF
cdr3_nt: TGTGCCAGCAGGCCAACTAGCGGAGCTTACTACGAGCAGTACTTC

j_call: TRBJ2-3
v_call: TRBV29-1
d_call: .
clone_size: few
cdr3_aa: CSVEGEVDTQYF
cdr3_nt: TGCAGCGTTGAAGGGGAGGTAGATACGCAGTATTTT

j_call: TRBJ1-5
v_call: TRBV11-2
d_call: .
clone_size: few
cdr3_aa: CASSLGGAMSNQPQHF
cdr3_nt: TGTGCCAGCAGCTTAGGGGGAGCGATGAGCAATCAGCCCCAGCATTTT

j_call: TRBJ2-7
v_call: TRBV4-1
d_call: .
clone_size: few
cdr3_aa: CASSQVPADSSYEQYF
cdr3_nt: TGCGCCAGCAGCCAAGTGCCGGCCGACAGCTCCTACGAGCAGTACTTC

j_call: TRBJ2-1
v_call: TRBV28
d_call: .
clone_size: many
cdr3_aa: CASKGGRVRNEQFF
cdr3_nt: TGTGCCAGCAAGGGCGGCAGGGTTAGAAATGAGCAGTTCTTC